A single sample is the source of the 16 T cell receptor beta chains below, sequenced in a study of T cell responses to AZD1222 COVID-19 vaccine. TCRdb's copy holds only in-frame clones and misses some; the assay was immunoSEQ multiplex PCR. Among about 85,000 clones, 80% to 90% were seen once, and the ten largest hold approximately 7.9%. The source was peripheral blood, collected on day 0 of AZD1222 vaccination. These receptors were taken from an adult in good health.

The chain has TRBV5-1 and TRBJ1-6; D gene unclear. In germline, CDR1 is SGHRS, CDR2 YFSETQ. CDR3 length equals 18 residues. Trimming removed 0 bases at V and 0 bases at J, with 13 bases between. The CDR3 reads CASSLADGSSSYNSPLHF. The CDR3 DNA sequence: TGCGCCAGCAGCTTGGCCGACGGCTCTAGCTCCTATAATTCACCCCTCCACTTT.

CDR3 DNA sequence: TGCGCCAGCAGCCAAGAGCGTCCGGATACGCAGTATTTT. Its protein product is CASSQERPDTQYF. This chain links TRBV4-3 with TRBJ2-3; D unresolved. Germline CDR1 and CDR2: LGHNA and YSLEER. The CDR3 extends over 13 amino acids. The V end lost 0 bases, the J end lost 6 bases, and 7 bases lay between the germline ends.

This clone has a handful of counts. V and J are TRBV11-2 and TRBJ2-1; the D is unclear. Germline V lookup: CDR1 SGHAT, CDR2 FQNNGV. CDR3 length: 12 amino acids. The V gene lost 1 base and the J gene lost 10 bases, with 8 bases spanning the gap. CDR3 loop: CASSLVGREQFF. Here the CDR3 DNA reads TGTGCCAGCAGCTTAGTCGGGCGGGAGCAGTTCTTC.

This clone appeared once. CDR3 residues: CASSIRRSTGELFF. The CDR3 DNA reads TGTGCCAGTAGTATACGTCGGAGCACCGGGGAGCTGTTTTTT. This chain links TRBV19 with TRBJ2-2; no firm D call. The V end was cut by 2 bases, the J end by 4 bases, with 8 bases between. Looked up from germline, CDR1 is LNHDA and CDR2 is SQIVND (reference sequence). The CDR3 runs to 14 residues.

The DNA for the CDR3 is TGTGCCAGCAGTTTAGCCGGGACCACCTTTGAGCAGTACTTC. Translated, it gives CASSLAGTTFEQYF. V gene TRBV27 combines with J gene TRBJ2-7, with D possibly called TRBD1 or TRBD2 (5 bases each). Germline-derived CDR1 and CDR2 are MNHEY and SMNVEV (reference sequence). Trimming stripped 2 bases from V and 7 bases from J, with 15 bases between. The CDR3 runs to 14 residues.

The rearrangement links TRBV5-1 to TRBJ1-4, with D possibly TRBD1 on 6 matching bases. CDR1 SGHRS and CDR2 YFSETQ come from the germline V gene. Deletions cut 0 bases from V and 8 bases from J, with 14 bases between. The CDR3 loop spans 15 amino acids. CDR3 sequence reads: CASSLATGAEEKLFF. The CDR3 DNA is TGCGCCAGCAGCTTGGCCACGGGGGCTGAGGAAAAACTGTTTTTT.

This chain links TRBV19 with TRBJ1-1; TRBD1 agrees at 8 bases. The length of the CDR3 is 14 residues. The V segment lost 4 bases and the J segment 4 bases; nucleotides outside the gene matches: 5. Germline V gene lookup returns CDR1 LNHDA and CDR2 SQIVND (reference sequence). CDR3 coding DNA: TGTGCCAGTAGTAACCGGGACAGGTTCACTGAAGCTTTCTTT. Its protein product is CASSNRDRFTEAFF.

This chain uses TRBV5-1 with TRBJ1-5; no clear D. The V gene lost 0 bases and the J gene lost 3 bases, with 10 bases spanning the gap. The CDR3 length is 15 residues. Germline V gene sequence: CDR1 SGHRS, CDR2 YFSETQ. CDR3 protein: CASSLGAGPNQPQHF. DNA for the CDR3: TGCGCCAGCAGCTTGGGTGCAGGCCCCAATCAGCCCCAGCATTTT.

In this sample, this clone turned up once. This chain joins TRBV5-1 and TRBJ2-7, with a tentative D call TRBD1 (7 bases). Germline lookup yields CDR1 SGHRS and CDR2 YFSETQ. Deletions cut 4 bases from V and 6 bases from J, with 20 bases between. The CDR3 is 15 residues long. The CDR3 coding sequence is TGCGCCAGCAGCCGTGAGGGGCAGGGGGGTCTCGAGCAGTACTTC. It translates to CASSREGQGGLEQYF.

The gene calls are TRBV29-1 and TRBJ2-1; a weak D match, TRBD2 (6 bases). The V and J ends lost 1 base and 8 bases respectively, with 18 bases between them. The germline V gene encodes CDR1 SQVTM and CDR2 ANQGSEA. This CDR3 is built from 15 residues. This CDR3 reads CSVEVGGDGVDEQFF. The DNA of the CDR3 is TGCAGCGTTGAAGTTGGAGGGGACGGGGTCGATGAGCAGTTCTTC.

V is TRBV13 and J is TRBJ2-2, with 9 bases matching TRBD1. Germline assignment: CDR1 PRHDT and CDR2 FYEKMQ (reference sequence). V was clipped by 9 bases and J by 5 bases; unmatched bases: 7. The CDR3 runs 14 residues. The CDR3 here is CASVRTGETGELFF. The CDR3 region has the DNA TGTGCCAGTGTTAGGACAGGGGAAACCGGGGAGCTGTTTTTT. Together with reference TRBV13 and TRBJ2-2, the CDR3 gives the full variable domain: AAGVIQSPRHLIKEKRETATLKCYPIPRHDTVYWYQQGPGQDPQFLISFYEKMQSDKGSIPDRFSAQQFSDYHSELNMSSLELGDSALYFCASVRTGETGELFFGEGSRLTVL.

The chain combines TRBV5-1 with TRBJ1-4, with 7 bases aligning to TRBD1. With V trimmed by 4 bases and J by 7 bases, 13 bases remained unmatched. CDR3 length: 16 residues. The germline V gene encodes CDR1 SGHRS and CDR2 YFSETQ. CDR3 DNA sequence: TGCGCCAGCAGCCGAACTGGAGGCAGGGGGGGTGAAAAACTGTTTTTT. Amino acids: CASSRTGGRGGEKLFF.

This clone was seen a single time. This chain connects TRBV7-2 to TRBJ2-7; D could derive from TRBD1 or TRBD2 (5 bases each). The length of the CDR3 is 13 residues. With 5 bases removed from V and 6 bases from J, the gap between germline ends came to 14 bases. Germline V gives CDR1 SGHTA, CDR2 FQGNSA. CDR3 region: CASSRDRQVEQYF. The CDR3 coding sequence is TGTGCCAGCAGCCGGGACCGTCAGGTCGAGCAGTACTTC.

V usage is TRBV27 and J usage is TRBJ1-6, with 9 bases that match TRBD1. CDR1 is MNHEY, CDR2 SMNVEV, per germline (reference sequence). The CDR3 has 19 amino acids. V shed 5 bases, J shed 6 bases, and the junction held 17 bases outside the gene matches. DNA of the CDR3: TGTGCCAGCAGTCCGCGTCCCGGGACAGGGACGGGCCGTAATTCACCCCTCCACTTT. As protein: CASSPRPGTGTGRNSPLHF.

The J gene is TRBJ2-5, the V gene TRBV9, with TRBD2 matching over 13 bases. Looked up from germline, CDR1 is SGDLS and CDR2 is YYNGEE. Trimming at V came to 3 bases and at J to 7 bases, leaving 6 bases not matched to a gene. This CDR3 comprises 15 residues. CDR3 loop: CASSGTSGRAGTQYF. CDR3 DNA: TGTGCCAGCAGCGGAACTAGCGGGAGGGCCGGGACCCAGTACTTC.

The chain joins TRBV10-1 to TRBJ2-7, with 7 positions matching TRBD1. The V gene end was trimmed by 3 bases and the J gene end by 2 bases; junction bases not matched to a gene: 7. The V gene's germline CDR1 is WNHNN and CDR2 SYGVQD (reference sequence). This CDR3 spans 15 amino acids. The CDR3 is CASSDERQGAYEQYF. CDR3 bases: TGCGCCAGCAGTGACGAGAGACAGGGTGCCTACGAGCAGTACTTC.